A single sample gave rise to the 29 T cell receptor beta chains below, sequenced in a study of blood T cell repertoires in COVID-19. This table comes from immunoSEQ multiplex PCR, and its TCRdb copy is limited to in-frame clones, with some not included. The sample carries about 42,000 clones, around four fifths recorded once. Source material: peripheral blood. Receptors originate from a man between 50 and 59 years old with active COVID-19.

This clone was counted once. The gene calls are TRBV9 and TRBJ2-7; 7 positions match TRBD2. Germline-derived CDR1 and CDR2 are SGDLS and YYNGEE. V trimming: 4 bases; J trimming: 0 bases; junction bases outside the gene matches: 7. The CDR3 covers 15 residues. The CDR3 sequence is CASSPGGSSSYEQYF. The CDR3 region has the DNA TGTGCCAGCAGCCCCGGGGGGAGCAGCTCCTACGAGCAGTACTTC. Full variable domain (outside the CDR3, taken from reference TRBV9 and TRBJ2-7): DSGVTQTPKHLITATGQRVTLRCSPRSGDLSVYWYQQSLDQGLQFLIQYYNGEERAKGNILERFSAQQFPDLHSELNLSSLELGDSALYFCASSPGGSSSYEQYFGPGTRLTVT.

In its sample, this clone was seen once. This chain uses TRBV5-6 with TRBJ1-1; a weak D match, TRBD1 (6 bases). V was trimmed by 4 bases and J by 1 base, leaving 8 bases between them. Germline CDR1 is SGHDT and CDR2 is YYEEEE. This CDR3 region has 13 residues. This chain's CDR3 is CASSRQANTEAFF. The CDR3 bases are TGTGCCAGCAGCCGACAGGCGAACACTGAAGCTTTCTTT.

The chain has TRBV28 and TRBJ1-2, with D unclear. The CDR3 extends over 12 amino acids. CDR1 and CDR2 (germline): MDHEN, SYDVKM. Trimming removed 4 bases at V and 3 bases at J, with 6 bases between. As DNA, the CDR3 is TGTGCCAGCAGTTCCGGGGACTATGGCTACACCTTC. Protein: CASSSGDYGYTF.

The chain carries TRBV2 and TRBJ1-2, with D hard to call. The CDR3 runs 11 residues. Germline assignment: CDR1 SNHLY and CDR2 FYNNEI. The V gene lost 7 bases and the J gene lost 4 bases, with 7 bases spanning the gap. For the CDR3, the DNA is TGTGCCAGCATACAGTCCTATGGCTACACCTTC. Protein sequence: CASIQSYGYTF. Combining the CDR3 with reference TRBV2 and TRBJ1-2 gives the whole variable domain EPEVTQTPSHQVTQMGQEVILRCVPISNHLYFYWYRQILGQKVEFLVSFYNNEISEKSEIFDDQFSVERPDGSNFTLKIRSTKLEDSAMYFCASIQSYGYTFGSGTRLTVV.

J is TRBJ2-7 and V is TRBV6-2 or TRBV6-3; 7 nucleotides match TRBD1. The ends lost 6 bases at V and 0 bases at J; junction bases unmatched: 5. The V gene's germline CDR1 is MNHEY and CDR2 SVGEGT. The CDR3 contains 14 residues. In DNA form, the CDR3 reads TGTGCCAGCAGCACCGGGACAGCCTCCTACGAGCAGTACTTC. It translates to CASSTGTASYEQYF.

The rearrangement joins TRBV6-5 to TRBJ2-7; D gene ambiguous. Trimming took 10 bases from V and 1 from J, leaving 11 bases between them. The CDR3 consists of 12 residues. CDR1 is MNHEY, CDR2 SVGAGI, per germline. The CDR3: CAIRPRSYEQYF. CDR3 bases: TGTGCCATCAGGCCGCGTTCCTACGAGCAGTACTTC.

The chain uses TRBV7-3 and TRBJ2-1; 7 nucleotides line up with TRBD1. With V trimmed by 4 bases and J by 4 bases, 10 bases remained unmatched. The CDR3 sequence is 16 residues long. The germline V gene encodes CDR1 SGHTA and CDR2 FQGTGA. CDR3 protein: CASSYPGTDTYNEQFF. CDR3 DNA: TGTGCCAGCAGCTACCCCGGGACAGACACTTACAATGAGCAGTTCTTC.

The CDR3 sequence is CASSPGQMNTEAFF. CDR3 coding DNA: TGTGCCAGCAGCCCGGGACAGATGAACACTGAAGCTTTCTTT. The gene calls are TRBV9 and TRBJ1-1; 7 bases are a match to TRBD1. Germline CDR1 SGDLS, CDR2 YYNGEE. This CDR3 is 14 amino acids long. V lost 4 bases and J lost 0; bases outside the gene matches: 3.

The table lists this clone with a count of one. The rearrangement links TRBV7-2 to TRBJ1-2; 9 bases agree with TRBD1. The CDR3 consists of 14 residues. Trimming at V came to 5 bases and at J to 8 bases, leaving 9 bases not matched to a gene. CDR1 is SGHTA and CDR2 is FQGNSA in the germline V gene. CDR3 region: CASSRPGQGSGYTF. CDR3 coding DNA: TGTGCCAGCAGCCGGCCGGGACAGGGAAGCGGCTACACCTTC.

This clone has just a few counts. The rearrangement links TRBV27 to TRBJ1-6; D may be TRBD1 (6 bases). CDR3 length equals 14 residues. Trimming cost V 3 bases and J 8 bases, with 11 bases left between them. The V gene's germline CDR1 is MNHEY and CDR2 SMNVEV (reference sequence). CDR3 DNA sequence: TGTGCCAGCAGTTTGAACAGGGTTGATTCACCCCTCCACTTT. Protein sequence: CASSLNRVDSPLHF.

To note about this clone: Relative to the germline gene, one junction end is altered; a read error may explain this. The CDR3, as DNA: TGTGCTAGCAGCCTACGTCCCGCAGATACGCAGTATTTT. Amino acid sequence: CASSLRPADTQYF. The V call is TRBV7-7, the J call TRBJ2-3; D unresolved. Germline assignment: CDR1 SSHAT and CDR2 FNYEAQ (reference sequence). The CDR3 consists of 13 residues.

The chain has TRBV19 and TRBJ2-7; weak D call: TRBD1 (7 bases). This CDR3 has 16 amino acids. The germline V and J ends were trimmed by 3 bases and 0 bases, with 15 bases remaining between them. CDR1 is LNHDA, CDR2 SQIVND, per germline (reference sequence). CDR3 loop: CASSIGGGPSSYEQYF. In DNA form, the CDR3 reads TGTGCCAGTAGTATCGGAGGGGGCCCGAGCTCCTACGAGCAGTACTTC.

The chain carries TRBV6-5 and TRBJ1-5; 10 bases match TRBD1. The length of the CDR3 is 15 residues. The V gene's germline CDR1 is MNHEY and CDR2 SVGAGI. The V segment lost 7 bases and the J segment 2 bases; nucleotides outside the gene matches: 5. Written as DNA, the CDR3 is TGTGCCAGCACCGGACAGGGGGACGGCAATCAGCCCCAGCATTTT. It yields the protein CASTGQGDGNQPQHF.

This chain joins TRBV18 and TRBJ2-7; 10 bases agree with TRBD1. The CDR3 spans 14 residues. V lost 2 bases, J lost 5 bases, and 3 bases stayed unmatched. Germline lookup yields CDR1 KGHSH and CDR2 LQKENI. Here the CDR3 DNA reads TGTGCCAGCTCACCAAGGGACAGGGGTGACGAGCAGTACTTC. It yields the protein CASSPRDRGDEQYF.

The chain uses TRBV7-2 and TRBJ1-5; 8 bases fit TRBD1. This CDR3 has 14 amino acids. With 5 bases clipped from V and 7 bases from J, the junction kept 7 bases outside the gene matches. The germline V gene has CDR1 SGHTA and CDR2 FQGNSA. The CDR3: CASSPTGAGQPQHF. CDR3 DNA sequence: TGTGCCAGCAGCCCGACAGGGGCGGGACAGCCCCAGCATTTT.

This chain joins TRBV7-6 and TRBJ2-1, with 12 bases identical to TRBD2. The germline V gene has CDR1 SGHVS and CDR2 FNYEAQ. The CDR3 covers 15 residues. Trimming cost V 6 bases and J 6 bases; bases outside gene matches: 6. The CDR3 protein is CASRAGLAGTNEQFF. CDR3 coding DNA: TGTGCCAGCAGAGCCGGACTAGCGGGAACCAATGAGCAGTTCTTC.

The chain is built from TRBV19 and TRBJ2-7, with 12 bases fitting TRBD2. With V trimmed by 4 bases and J by 4 bases, 5 bases remained unmatched. The CDR3 is made up of 15 amino acids. Germline lookup yields CDR1 LNHDA and CDR2 SQIVND (reference sequence). The CDR3 nucleotides read TGTGCCAGTAGTACCGGACTAGCGGGATGGTACGAGCAGTACTTC. Its translation: CASSTGLAGWYEQYF.

The J gene is TRBJ2-7, the V gene TRBV29-1; D not resolved. Germline lookup yields CDR1 SQVTM and CDR2 ANQGSEA. The CDR3 is made up of 12 amino acids. V was shortened by 4 bases and J by 2 bases, with 9 bases between the two germline ends. The DNA of the CDR3 is TGCAGCGTTGTATTAAGCCCCTACGAGCAGTACTTC. Translation: CSVVLSPYEQYF.

This rearrangement joins TRBV24-1 to TRBJ2-1, with D possibly TRBD2 on 6 matching bases. The CDR3 extends over 17 amino acids. Trimming removed 5 bases from V and 7 bases from J, with 23 bases in between. Germline V gene data show CDR1 as KGHDR and CDR2 as SFDVKD. The CDR3, as DNA: TGTGCCACCAGTGGTATCGGGACTTCCAAGGAGAGGAATGAGCAGTTCTTC. As protein: CATSGIGTSKERNEQFF.

This sequence joins TRBV7-2 and TRBJ2-1, with D possibly matching TRBD1 (6 bases). This CDR3 is 15 amino acids long. Between the trimmed V and J ends, which lost 5 bases and 3 bases, there was a span of 14 bases. Germline assignment: CDR1 SGHTA and CDR2 FQGNSA. CDR3 protein: CASSMASQGYNEQFF. The DNA of the CDR3 is TGTGCCAGCAGCATGGCCTCACAGGGCTACAATGAGCAGTTCTTC. The full variable domain, its missing parts supplied by reference TRBV7-2 and TRBJ2-1, is GAGVSQSPSNKVTEKGKDVELRCDPISGHTALYWYRQSLGQGLEFLIYFQGNSAPDKSGLPSDRFSAERTGGSVSTLTIQRTQQEDSAVYLCASSMASQGYNEQFFGPGTRLTVL.

J is TRBJ2-1 and V is TRBV7-3; TRBD2 aligns across 13 bases. Trimming cost V 6 bases and J 8 bases; bases outside gene matches: 7. The CDR3 is 15 residues long. Germline V gene lookup returns CDR1 SGHTA and CDR2 FQGTGA. The CDR3 nucleotides are TGTGCCAGCAGTCCCACTAGCGGGGGGGCCGATGAGCAGTTCTTC. This codes for CASSPTSGGADEQFF. The full variable domain, with the rest looked up from reference TRBV7-3 and TRBJ2-1, is GAGVSQTPSNKVTEKGKYVELRCDPISGHTALYWYRQSLGQGPEFLIYFQGTGAADDSGLPNDRFFAVRPEGSVSTLKIQRTERGDSAVYLCASSPTSGGADEQFFGPGTRLTVL.

The chain employs TRBV9 and TRBJ1-6, with TRBD1 matching over 7 bases. The junction had 13 bases not matched to a gene; V was cut back by 3 bases and J by 10 bases. Germline V gene sequence: CDR1 SGDLS, CDR2 YYNGEE. The CDR3 loop spans 16 amino acids. The CDR3 protein is CASSAHGTVDRSPLHF. CDR3 DNA sequence: TGTGCCAGCAGCGCCCATGGGACAGTGGATCGATCACCCCTCCACTTT.

This rearrangement joins TRBV11-1 to TRBJ2-2, with a tentative D call TRBD1 (6 bases). The germline CDR1 and CDR2 sequences are SGHAT and FQDESV (reference sequence). The CDR3 covers 14 residues. V lost 5 bases, J lost 2 bases, and 9 bases lay in between. The CDR3 reads CASSRGQNTGELFF. CDR3 in DNA: TGTGCCAGCAGCCGGGGACAAAACACCGGGGAGCTGTTTTTT. The full variable domain, rest sourced from reference TRBV11-1 and TRBJ2-2, is EAEVAQSPRYKITEKSQAVAFWCDPISGHATLYWYRQILGQGPELLVQFQDESVVDDSQLPKDRFSAERLKGVDSTLKIQPAELGDSAMYLCASSRGQNTGELFFGEGSRLTVL.

The rearrangement links TRBV13 to TRBJ2-3, with 12 bases identical to TRBD2. V lost 5 bases to trimming and J lost 6 bases; unmatched junction nucleotides: 9. Germline-derived CDR1 and CDR2 are PRHDT and FYEKMQ (reference sequence). The CDR3 spans 16 residues. CDR3 nucleotide sequence: TGTGCCAGCAGCCCTAGGCTAGCGGGAGGGGCCGATACGCAGTATTTT. Its translation is CASSPRLAGGADTQYF. Together with reference TRBV13 and TRBJ2-3, the CDR3 gives the full variable domain: AAGVIQSPRHLIKEKRETATLKCYPIPRHDTVYWYQQGPGQDPQFLISFYEKMQSDKGSIPDRFSAQQFSDYHSELNMSSLELGDSALYFCASSPRLAGGADTQYFGPGTRLTVL.

The chain is built from TRBV5-4 and TRBJ2-7, with 9 bases matching TRBD1. Losses at the gene ends were 4 bases for V and 2 bases for J; bases not matched to a gene: 4. The germline gives CDR1 SGHNT, CDR2 YYREEE (reference sequence). The CDR3 has 14 residues. CDR3 loop: CASSGDRVAYEQYF. DNA for the CDR3: TGTGCCAGCAGCGGGGACAGGGTTGCCTACGAGCAGTACTTC.

In DNA, the CDR3 is TGTGCCAGCAGTTCCCGGGACAGGGGGCGGAGGGACATTCAGTACTTC. Protein sequence: CASSSRDRGRRDIQYF. The chain has TRBV6-2 or TRBV6-3 and TRBJ2-4; 12 bases agree with TRBD1. Germline assignment: CDR1 MNHEY and CDR2 SVGEGT. J gave up 8 bases and V 4 bases, and 9 bases lay outside the gene matches. CDR3 size: 16 residues.

The rearrangement links TRBV4-3 to TRBJ1-5; 7 bases fit TRBD1. This CDR3 region has 16 residues. CDR1 is LGHNA and CDR2 is YSLEER in the germline V gene. V lost 0 bases to trimming and J lost 0 bases; unmatched junction nucleotides: 2. The CDR3 region is CASSQEDRDSNQPQHF. The CDR3 region has the DNA TGCGCCAGCAGCCAAGAAGACAGGGATAGCAATCAGCCCCAGCATTTT.

This chain links TRBV6-2 or TRBV6-3 with TRBJ2-2; 9 bases fit TRBD2. Germline CDR1 MNHEY, CDR2 SVGEGT. V gave up 5 bases and J gave up 2 bases; unmatched junction bases: 3. There are 15 residues in the CDR3. The CDR3 coding sequence is TGTGCCAGCAGTCCGGGACTAGCAAACACCGGGGAGCTGTTTTTT. Its translation: CASSPGLANTGELFF.

V and J are TRBV6-1 and TRBJ2-2, with D perhaps TRBD2 (5 bases). The CDR3 extends over 14 amino acids. The germline CDR1 and CDR2 sequences are MNHNS and SASEGT. Trimming removed 3 bases from V and 5 bases from J, with 10 bases in between. The CDR3 is CASSDTGGTGELFF. The CDR3 DNA sequence: TGTGCCAGCAGTGACACGGGCGGGACCGGGGAGCTGTTTTTT.